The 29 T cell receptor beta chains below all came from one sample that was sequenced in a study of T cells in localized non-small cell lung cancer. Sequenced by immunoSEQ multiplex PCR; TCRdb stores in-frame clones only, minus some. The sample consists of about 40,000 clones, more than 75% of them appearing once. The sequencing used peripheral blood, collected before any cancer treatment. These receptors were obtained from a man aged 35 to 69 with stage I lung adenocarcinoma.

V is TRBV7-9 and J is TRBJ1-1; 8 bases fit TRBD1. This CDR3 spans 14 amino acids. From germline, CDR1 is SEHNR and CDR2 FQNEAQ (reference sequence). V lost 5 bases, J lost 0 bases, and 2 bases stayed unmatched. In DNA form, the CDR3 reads TGTGCCAGCAGCCGGGGACAGGTGAACACTGAAGCTTTCTTT. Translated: CASSRGQVNTEAFF.

The CDR3 reads CASRKVVLAGNEQFF. The CDR3 nucleotides are TGTGCCAGCCGTAAGGTGGTCCTAGCGGGGAATGAGCAGTTCTTC. The V and J genes are TRBV28 and TRBJ2-1; TRBD2 agrees at 9 bases. The V gene end was trimmed by 8 bases and the J gene end by 7 bases; junction bases not matched to a gene: 12. The CDR3 length is 15 residues. CDR1 is MDHEN and CDR2 is SYDVKM in the germline V gene.

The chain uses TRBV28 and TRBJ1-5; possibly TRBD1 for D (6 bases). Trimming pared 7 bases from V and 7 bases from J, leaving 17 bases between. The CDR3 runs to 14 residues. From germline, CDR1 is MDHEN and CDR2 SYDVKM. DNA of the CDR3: TGTGCCAGCAATAGCGGGGGCGGCGGGCAGCCCCAGCATTTT. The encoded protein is CASNSGGGGQPQHF.

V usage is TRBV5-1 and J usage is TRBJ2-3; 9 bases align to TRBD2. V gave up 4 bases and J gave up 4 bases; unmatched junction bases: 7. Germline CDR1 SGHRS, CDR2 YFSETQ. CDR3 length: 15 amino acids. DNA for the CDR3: TGCGCCAGCAGCCTTGGCGGGAGGGCTTCAGATACGCAGTATTTT. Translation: CASSLGGRASDTQYF.

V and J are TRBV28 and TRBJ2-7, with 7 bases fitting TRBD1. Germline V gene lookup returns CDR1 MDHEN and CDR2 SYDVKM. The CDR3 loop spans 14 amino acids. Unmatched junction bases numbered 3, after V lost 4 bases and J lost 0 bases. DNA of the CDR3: TGTGCCAGCAGTTCAGGACAGGCCTCCTACGAGCAGTACTTC. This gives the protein CASSSGQASYEQYF.

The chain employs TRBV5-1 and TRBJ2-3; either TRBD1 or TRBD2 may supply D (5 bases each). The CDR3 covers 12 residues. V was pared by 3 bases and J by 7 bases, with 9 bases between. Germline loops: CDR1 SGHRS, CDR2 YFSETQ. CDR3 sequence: CASSWDPNTQYF. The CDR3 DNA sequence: TGCGCCAGCAGCTGGGACCCGAATACGCAGTATTTT.

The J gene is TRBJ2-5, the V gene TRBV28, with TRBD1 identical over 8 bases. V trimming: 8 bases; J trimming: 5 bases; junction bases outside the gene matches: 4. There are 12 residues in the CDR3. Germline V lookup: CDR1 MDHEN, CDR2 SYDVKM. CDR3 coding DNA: TGTGCCAGCTCGGACAGGGTCGAGACCCAGTACTTC. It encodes CASSDRVETQYF.

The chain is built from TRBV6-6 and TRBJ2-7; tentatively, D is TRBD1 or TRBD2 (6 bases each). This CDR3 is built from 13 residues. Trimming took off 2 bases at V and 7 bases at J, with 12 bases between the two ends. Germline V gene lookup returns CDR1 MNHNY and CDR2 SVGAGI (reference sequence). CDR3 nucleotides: TGTGCCAGCAGTTACGGGGGGCAAAGGGAGCAGTACTTC. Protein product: CASSYGGQREQYF.

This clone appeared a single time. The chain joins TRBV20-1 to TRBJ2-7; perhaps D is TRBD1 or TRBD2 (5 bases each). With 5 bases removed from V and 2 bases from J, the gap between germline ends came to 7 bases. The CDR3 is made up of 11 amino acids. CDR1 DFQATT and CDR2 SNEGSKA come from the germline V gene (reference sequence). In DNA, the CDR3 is TGCAGTGCTTTGGGGGCCTACGAGCAGTACTTC. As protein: CSALGAYEQYF.

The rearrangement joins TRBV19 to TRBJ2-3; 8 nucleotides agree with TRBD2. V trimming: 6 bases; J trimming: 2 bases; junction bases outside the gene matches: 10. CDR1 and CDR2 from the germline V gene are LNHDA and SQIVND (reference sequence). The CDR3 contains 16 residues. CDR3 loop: CASRSTSGRFTDTQYF. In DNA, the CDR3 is TGTGCCAGTAGATCCACTAGCGGAAGATTCACAGATACGCAGTATTTT.

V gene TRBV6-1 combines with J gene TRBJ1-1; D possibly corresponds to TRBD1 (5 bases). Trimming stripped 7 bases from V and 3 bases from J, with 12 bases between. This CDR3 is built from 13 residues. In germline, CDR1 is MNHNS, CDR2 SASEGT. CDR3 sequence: CASTVGRDTEAFF. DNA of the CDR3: TGTGCCAGCACCGTGGGCAGGGACACTGAAGCTTTCTTT.

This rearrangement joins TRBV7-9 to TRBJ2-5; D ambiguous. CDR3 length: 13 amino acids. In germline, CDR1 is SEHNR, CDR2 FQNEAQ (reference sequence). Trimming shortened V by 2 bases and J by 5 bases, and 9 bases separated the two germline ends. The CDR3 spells CASSLYLMETQYF. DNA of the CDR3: TGTGCCAGCAGCTTATATCTTATGGAGACCCAGTACTTC.

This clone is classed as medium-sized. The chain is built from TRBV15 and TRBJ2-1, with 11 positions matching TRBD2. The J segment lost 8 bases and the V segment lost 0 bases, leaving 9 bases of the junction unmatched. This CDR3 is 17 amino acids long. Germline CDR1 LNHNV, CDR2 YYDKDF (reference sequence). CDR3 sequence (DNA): TGTGCCACCAGCAGAGATGGGACTAGCGGCCTCTATTATGAGCAGTTCTTC. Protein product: CATSRDGTSGLYYEQFF.

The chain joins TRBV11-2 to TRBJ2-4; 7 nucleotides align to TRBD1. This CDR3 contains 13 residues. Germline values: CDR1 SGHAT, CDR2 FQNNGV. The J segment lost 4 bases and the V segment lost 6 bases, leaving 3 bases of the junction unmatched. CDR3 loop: CASRGDSKNIQYF. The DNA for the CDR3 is TGTGCCAGCAGAGGGGACAGTAAAAACATTCAGTACTTC.

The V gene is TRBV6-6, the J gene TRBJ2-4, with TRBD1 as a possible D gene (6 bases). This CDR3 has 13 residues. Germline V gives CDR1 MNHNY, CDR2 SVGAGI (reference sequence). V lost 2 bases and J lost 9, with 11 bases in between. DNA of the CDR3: TGTGCCAGCAGTTACCCATTGACAGGCATTCAGTACTTC. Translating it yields CASSYPLTGIQYF.

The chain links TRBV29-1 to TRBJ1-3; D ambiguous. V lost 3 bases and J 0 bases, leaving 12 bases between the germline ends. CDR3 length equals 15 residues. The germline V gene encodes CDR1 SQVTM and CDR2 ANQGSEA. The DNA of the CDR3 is TGCAGCGTTGAGGCACTCGTCAACTCTGGAAACACCATATATTTT. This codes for CSVEALVNSGNTIYF.

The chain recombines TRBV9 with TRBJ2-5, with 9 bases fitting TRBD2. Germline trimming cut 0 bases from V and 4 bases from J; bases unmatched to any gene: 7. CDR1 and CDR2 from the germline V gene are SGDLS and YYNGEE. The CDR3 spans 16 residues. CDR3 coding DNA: TGTGCCAGCAGCGTAGGGGTAGCGGGAGTGGCAGAGACCCAGTACTTC. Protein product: CASSVGVAGVAETQYF.

CDR3 sequence reads: CASSEGRSRYEQYF. The CDR3 DNA follows: TGTGCCAGCAGCGAAGGGCGGAGCCGCTACGAGCAGTACTTC. The chain uses TRBV7-8 and TRBJ2-5; the D is unclear. The assigned J gene may be wrong: the sequence end matches TRBJ2-7 better. Germline V gene data show CDR1 as SGHVS and CDR2 as FQNEAQ. The CDR3 consists of 14 residues.

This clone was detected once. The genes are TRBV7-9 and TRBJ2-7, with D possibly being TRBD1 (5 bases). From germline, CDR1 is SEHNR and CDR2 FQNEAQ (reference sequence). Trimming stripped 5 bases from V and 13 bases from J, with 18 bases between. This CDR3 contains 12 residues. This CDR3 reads CASSVGDSISYF. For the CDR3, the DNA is TGTGCCAGCAGCGTTGGAGACAGTATATCCTACTTC.

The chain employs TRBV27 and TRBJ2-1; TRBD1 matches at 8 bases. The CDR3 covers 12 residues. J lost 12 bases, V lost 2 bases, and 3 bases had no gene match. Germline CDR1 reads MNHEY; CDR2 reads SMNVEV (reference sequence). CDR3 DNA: TGTGCCAGCAGTTTAGGACAGGGCAGGCAGTTCTTC. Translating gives CASSLGQGRQFF.

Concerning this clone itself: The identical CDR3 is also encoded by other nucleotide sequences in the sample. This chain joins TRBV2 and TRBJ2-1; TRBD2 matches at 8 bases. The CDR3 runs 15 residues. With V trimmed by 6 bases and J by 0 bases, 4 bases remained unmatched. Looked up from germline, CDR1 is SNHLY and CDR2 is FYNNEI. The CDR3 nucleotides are TGTGCCAGCAGCATAAGCGGGAGCTCCTACAATGAGCAGTTCTTC. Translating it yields CASSISGSSYNEQFF.

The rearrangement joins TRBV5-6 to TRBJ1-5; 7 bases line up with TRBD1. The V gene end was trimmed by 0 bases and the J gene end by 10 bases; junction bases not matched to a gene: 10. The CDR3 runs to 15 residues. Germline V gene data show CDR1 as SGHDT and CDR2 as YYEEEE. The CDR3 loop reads CASSLGQGGISPQHF. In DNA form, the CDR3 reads TGTGCCAGCAGCTTGGGACAGGGCGGAATCAGCCCCCAGCATTTT. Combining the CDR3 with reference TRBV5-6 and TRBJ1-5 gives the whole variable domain DAGVTQSPTHLIKTRGQQVTLRCSPKSGHDTVSWYQQALGQGPQFIFQYYEEEERQRGNFPDRFSGHQFPNYSSELNVNALLLGDSALYLCASSLGQGGISPQHFGDGTRLSIL.

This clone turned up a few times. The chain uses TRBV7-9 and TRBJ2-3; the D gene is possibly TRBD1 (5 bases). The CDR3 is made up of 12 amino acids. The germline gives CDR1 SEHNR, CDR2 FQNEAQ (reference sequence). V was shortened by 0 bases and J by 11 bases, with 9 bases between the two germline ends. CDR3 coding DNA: TGTGCCAGCAGCTTAGCAGGGGCCCTGCAGTATTTT. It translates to CASSLAGALQYF.

The CDR3 coding sequence is TGTGCCAGCAGAGACCGTGGAGGCTACACCTTC. Protein: CASRDRGGYTF. The gene calls are TRBV6-5 and TRBJ1-2; D call uncertain. V lost 6 bases, J lost 8 bases, and 10 bases lay in between. Germline V CDR1 and CDR2: MNHEY, SVGAGI. This CDR3 comprises 11 residues.

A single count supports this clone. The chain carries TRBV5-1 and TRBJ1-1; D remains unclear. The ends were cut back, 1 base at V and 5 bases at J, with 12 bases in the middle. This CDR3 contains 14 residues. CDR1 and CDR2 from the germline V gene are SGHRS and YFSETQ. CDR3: CASSLREGRTEAFF. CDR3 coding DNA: TGCGCCAGCAGCTTGAGGGAGGGAAGGACTGAAGCTTTCTTT.

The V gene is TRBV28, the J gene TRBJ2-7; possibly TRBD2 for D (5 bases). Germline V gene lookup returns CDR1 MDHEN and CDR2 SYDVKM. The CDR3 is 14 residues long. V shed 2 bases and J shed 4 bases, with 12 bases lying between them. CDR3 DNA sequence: TGTGCCAGCAGTTTAATGAGGGCCACTTACGAGCAGTACTTC. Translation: CASSLMRATYEQYF.

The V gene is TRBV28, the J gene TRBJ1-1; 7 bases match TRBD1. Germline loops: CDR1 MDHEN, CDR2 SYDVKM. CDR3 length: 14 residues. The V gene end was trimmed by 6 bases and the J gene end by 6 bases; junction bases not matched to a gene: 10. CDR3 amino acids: CASRRQGRNAEAFF. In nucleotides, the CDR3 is TGTGCCAGCAGAAGACAGGGAAGGAATGCTGAAGCTTTCTTT.

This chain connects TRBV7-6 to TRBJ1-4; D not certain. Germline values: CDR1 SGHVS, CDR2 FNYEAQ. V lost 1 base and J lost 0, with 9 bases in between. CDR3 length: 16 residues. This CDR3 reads CASSLDAAATNEKLFF. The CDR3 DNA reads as TGTGCCAGCAGCTTAGACGCCGCTGCAACTAATGAAAAACTGTTTTTT.

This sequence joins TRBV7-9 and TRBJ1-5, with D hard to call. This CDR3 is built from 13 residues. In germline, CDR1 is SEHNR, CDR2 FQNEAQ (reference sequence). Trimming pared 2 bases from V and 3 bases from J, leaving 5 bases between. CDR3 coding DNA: TGTGCCAGCAGCTTACGGACCAATCAGCCCCAGCATTTT. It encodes CASSLRTNQPQHF.